Following are 31 T cell receptor beta chains from one sample sequenced in a study of blood T cell repertoires in COVID-19 (dated by TCRdb to about 2020). The method was the immunoSEQ multiplex PCR assay. TCRdb obtained this table from immuneACCESS and retained in-frame rearrangements with V and J assigned. These tables miss some clones; where compared with another copy, unresolved V genes account for less than half of the shortfall, and the remainder is unexplained. The sample table shows several thousand clones, and roughly 88% are seen once. Together, the top ten hold approximately 6.6% of the sample. The material sequenced was peripheral blood. Source of these receptors: a woman between 50 and 59 years old with active or convalescent COVID-19.

The gene calls are TRBV7-2 and TRBJ1-6, with 10 bases lining up with TRBD1. CDR1 is SGHTA and CDR2 is FQGNSA in the germline V gene. The CDR3 extends over 16 amino acids. Trimming removed 5 bases from V and 11 bases from J; junction bases left unmatched: 12. The CDR3 sequence: CASSLDRGLRAPPLHF. In DNA form, the CDR3 reads TGTGCCAGCAGCCTAGACAGGGGGCTTCGGGCACCACCCCTCCACTTT.

The rearrangement uses TRBV19 and TRBJ1-1; a weak D match, TRBD1 (5 bases). CDR1 LNHDA and CDR2 SQIVND come from the germline V gene (reference sequence). The CDR3 spans 15 residues. Trimming took 7 bases from V and 5 from J, leaving 20 bases between them. The DNA of the CDR3 is TGTGCCAGTAAGGTCCGTGTCGGGGGTTGGACTGAAGCTTTCTTT. Translating it yields CASKVRVGGWTEAFF.

This sequence joins TRBV5-4 and TRBJ2-7; the D gene is possibly TRBD2 (6 bases). Germline V gene lookup returns CDR1 SGHNT and CDR2 YYREEE (reference sequence). Trimming pared 4 bases from V and 2 bases from J, leaving 16 bases between. CDR3 length: 15 residues. The CDR3 DNA is TGTGCCAGCAGCCTAGAGGCTAGCGCTACCTACGAGCAGTACTTC. Its protein product is CASSLEASATYEQYF.

There are a few counts of this clone. V gene TRBV5-4 combines with J gene TRBJ2-7; tentatively, D is TRBD1 (5 bases). There are 13 residues in the CDR3. V gave up 2 bases and J gave up 5 bases, with 11 bases separating them. Germline values: CDR1 SGHNT, CDR2 YYREEE (reference sequence). Here the CDR3 reads CASSFRVEHEQYF. CDR3 in DNA: TGTGCCAGCAGCTTCAGGGTCGAACACGAGCAGTACTTC.

This clone is termed medium-sized. The genes are TRBV7-8 and TRBJ2-7; TRBD1 agrees at 9 bases. CDR3 size: 16 residues. Trimming cost V 2 bases and J 4 bases; bases outside gene matches: 9. Germline lookup yields CDR1 SGHVS and CDR2 FQNEAQ. The CDR3 DNA sequence: TGTGCCAGCAGCTTACCCTGGGGGACAGGGTGGTACGAGCAGTACTTC. Translated: CASSLPWGTGWYEQYF. Filled out from reference TRBV7-8 and TRBJ2-7, the complete variable domain reads GAGVSQSPRYKVAKRGQDVALRCDPISGHVSLFWYQQALGQGPEFLTYFQNEAQLDKSGLPSDRFFAERPEGSVSTLKIQRTQQEDSAVYLCASSLPWGTGWYEQYFGPGTRLTVT.

V usage is TRBV23-1 and J usage is TRBJ1-1; 8 nucleotides align to TRBD1. TRBV23-1 counts as an open reading frame of uncertain function. The ends lost 8 bases at V and 3 bases at J; junction bases unmatched: 11. This CDR3 contains 15 residues. For the CDR3, the DNA is TGCGCCAGCCCTCAAAAGGGGACAGGTCACACTGAAGCTTTCTTT. Protein product: CASPQKGTGHTEAFF.

This clone showed up just once. This chain uses TRBV4-3 with TRBJ2-1, with D possibly being TRBD2 (6 bases). In germline, CDR1 is LGHNA, CDR2 YSLEER. The V gene lost 2 bases and the J gene lost 6 bases, with 20 bases spanning the gap. The CDR3 runs 17 residues. This chain's CDR3 is CASSQTPPGPEGNEQFF. For the CDR3, the DNA is TGCGCCAGCAGCCAAACCCCACCCGGGCCGGAGGGCAATGAGCAGTTCTTC.

This clone was observed a few times. The chain uses TRBV11-3 and TRBJ2-2; perhaps TRBD2 as D (5 bases). The germline V and J ends were trimmed by 4 bases and 8 bases, with 11 bases remaining between them. The CDR3 has 13 residues. The germline CDR1 and CDR2 sequences are SGHNT and YENEEA. Here the CDR3 reads CASSYEGGGELFF. Here the CDR3 DNA reads TGTGCCAGCAGCTACGAGGGCGGTGGGGAGCTGTTTTTT.

The chain carries TRBV27 and TRBJ2-6; 9 nucleotides agree with TRBD1. The CDR3 spans 18 residues. Germline V gene data show CDR1 as MNHEY and CDR2 as SMNVEV (reference sequence). Trimming cost V 5 bases and J 0 bases; bases outside gene matches: 8. CDR3 DNA: TGTGCCAGCAGTCCCCGGGACAGGGATTTCTCTGGGGCCAACGTCCTGACTTTC. Translating gives CASSPRDRDFSGANVLTF.

This clone was counted once. The chain joins TRBV7-2 to TRBJ2-5; TRBD1 agrees at 10 bases. Germline CDR1 SGHTA, CDR2 FQGNSA. The CDR3 is 14 amino acids. J was trimmed by 5 bases and V by 5 bases; bases with no gene match: 5. The CDR3 region is CASSPPGQGETQYF. The CDR3 coding sequence is TGTGCCAGCAGCCCGCCGGGACAGGGGGAGACCCAGTACTTC.

This clone appeared a single time. The chain employs TRBV3-1 (or the pseudogene TRBV3-2) and TRBJ1-3; 8 nucleotides match TRBD1. The V segment lost 1 base and the J segment 4 bases; nucleotides outside the gene matches: 9. The CDR3 consists of 17 residues. Germline CDR1 is LGHDT and CDR2 is YNNKEL (reference sequence). The CDR3 spells CASSQVTRTGRGNTIYF. CDR3 sequence (DNA): TGTGCCAGCAGCCAAGTTACGAGGACAGGGAGAGGAAACACCATATATTTT.

V and J are TRBV5-4 and TRBJ2-4; D may be TRBD1 (6 bases). Trimming removed 4 bases from V and 4 bases from J, with 18 bases in between. The CDR3 sequence is 16 residues long. Per germline, CDR1 SGHNT and CDR2 YYREEE (reference sequence). CDR3 protein: CASSPLRGSDKNIQYF. The CDR3 nucleotides read TGTGCCAGCAGCCCCCTTAGGGGGAGTGATAAAAACATTCAGTACTTC.

V is TRBV9 and J is TRBJ2-1, with D maybe TRBD1 (5 bases). V lost 4 bases to trimming and J lost 9 bases, with 14 bases between them. The CDR3 runs to 13 residues. Germline CDR1 reads SGDLS; CDR2 reads YYNGEE. The CDR3 loop reads CASSLVQAGEQFF. DNA of the CDR3: TGTGCCAGCAGCCTCGTACAGGCTGGTGAGCAGTTCTTC.

The sample holds one count of this clone. V gene TRBV7-2 combines with J gene TRBJ2-1, with TRBD2 matching 12 bases. The germline V gene encodes CDR1 SGHTA and CDR2 FQGNSA. This CDR3 is built from 16 residues. V was clipped by 1 base and J by 9 bases; unmatched bases: 7. The CDR3 DNA reads as TGTGCCAGCAGCTTAGGTCCTAGCGGGGGGGCCGGTGAGCAGTTCTTC. It yields the protein CASSLGPSGGAGEQFF.

The rearrangement joins TRBV7-9 to TRBJ2-7; the D gene is possibly TRBD1 (5 bases). The length of the CDR3 is 14 residues. Germline V CDR1 and CDR2: SEHNR, FQNEAQ (reference sequence). V dropped 4 bases and J dropped 0 bases, with 10 bases sitting between them. CDR3 sequence reads: CASSSRQSSYEQYF. As DNA, the CDR3 is TGTGCCAGCAGCTCCCGACAGTCCTCCTACGAGCAGTACTTC.

The chain recombines TRBV2 with TRBJ2-1, with D perhaps matching TRBD2 (6 bases). This CDR3 is built from 12 residues. The V gene's germline CDR1 is SNHLY and CDR2 FYNNEI. V lost 8 bases and J lost 7, with 12 bases in between. The CDR3 spells CASARLGNEQFF. The CDR3 DNA follows: TGTGCCAGCGCCCGACTAGGGAATGAGCAGTTCTTC.

V is TRBV7-9 and J is TRBJ1-1; D is unresolved. CDR3 length: 12 residues. Germline lookup yields CDR1 SEHNR and CDR2 FQNEAQ (reference sequence). The V end was cut by 5 bases, the J end by 5 bases, with 9 bases between. The CDR3 DNA sequence: TGTGCCAGCAGCCCGTCGGTTACTGAAGCTTTCTTT. This gives the protein CASSPSVTEAFF.

The rearrangement links TRBV10-2 to TRBJ2-2; possible D gene TRBD2, 6 bases. The CDR3 consists of 13 residues. Germline-derived CDR1 and CDR2 are WSHSY and SAAADI. Trimming took 8 bases from V and 1 from J, leaving 8 bases between them. CDR3 loop: CASGRENTGELFF. The CDR3 nucleotides read TGCGCCAGCGGGCGGGAGAACACCGGGGAGCTGTTTTTT.

The V and J genes are TRBV30 and TRBJ1-5; weak D call: TRBD1 (5 bases). From germline, CDR1 is GTSNPN and CDR2 SVGIG (reference sequence). The CDR3 extends over 15 amino acids. Trimming removed 0 bases from V and 2 bases from J, with 11 bases in between. CDR3 bases: TGTGCCTGGAGTGTACAGTTAGGGGGCAATCAGCCCCAGCATTTT. It codes for CAWSVQLGGNQPQHF. The complete variable domain, with remaining parts taken from reference TRBV30 and TRBJ1-5, reads SQTIHQWPATLVQPVGSPLSLECTVEGTSNPNLYWYRQAAGRGLQLLFYSVGIGQISSEVPQNLSASRPQDRQFILSSKKLLLSDSGFYLCAWSVQLGGNQPQHFGDGTRLSIL.

The chain uses TRBV11-3 and TRBJ1-1; 8 bases match TRBD1. This CDR3 has 15 residues. V trimming: 0 bases; J trimming: 5 bases; junction bases outside the gene matches: 5. Germline-derived CDR1 and CDR2 are SGHNT and YENEEA. The CDR3 bases are TGTGCCAGCAGCTTAGAACAGGGGGTGAGGACTGAAGCTTTCTTT. This sequence encodes CASSLEQGVRTEAFF.

The chain couples TRBV15 to TRBJ1-2; D remains ambiguous. Germline loops: CDR1 LNHNV, CDR2 YYDKDF (reference sequence). This CDR3 region has 13 residues. Trimming pared 6 bases from V and 2 bases from J, leaving 10 bases between. The CDR3 here is CATSPDTNYGYTF. Written as DNA, the CDR3 is TGTGCCACCAGTCCTGACACAAACTATGGCTACACCTTC. Supplemented by reference TRBV15 and TRBJ1-2, the full variable domain reads DAMVIQNPRYQVTQFGKPVTLSCSQTLNHNVMYWYQQKSSQAPKLLFHYYDKDFNNEADTPDNFQSRRPNTSFCFLDIRSPGLGDTAMYLCATSPDTNYGYTFGSGTRLTVV.

The CDR3: CASSKDRDRDQPQHF. The CDR3 DNA reads as TGTGCCAGCAGCAAAGACCGGGACAGGGATCAGCCCCAGCATTTT. This rearrangement joins TRBV21-1 to TRBJ1-5; the DNA was not compared with TRBD1, the D call given in the table. TRBV21-1 is listed as a pseudogene. CDR3 length: 15 amino acids.

The V and J genes are TRBV30 and TRBJ1-1, with TRBD1 as a possible D gene (6 bases). The CDR3 covers 11 residues. Trimming removed 5 bases from V and 4 bases from J, with 8 bases in between. Germline CDR1 reads GTSNPN; CDR2 reads SVGIG (reference sequence). The CDR3 DNA sequence: TGTGCCTGGGCCAGGGGCACTGAAGCTTTCTTT. Residues: CAWARGTEAFF. Filled out from reference TRBV30 and TRBJ1-1, the complete variable domain reads SQTIHQWPATLVQPVGSPLSLECTVEGTSNPNLYWYRQAAGRGLQLLFYSVGIGQISSEVPQNLSASRPQDRQFILSSKKLLLSDSGFYLCAWARGTEAFFGQGTRLTVV.

The chain couples TRBV7-9 to TRBJ2-1, with D tentatively TRBD1 (5 bases). This CDR3 has 15 amino acids. CDR1 is SEHNR, CDR2 FQNEAQ, per germline (reference sequence). Trimming cost V 1 base and J 8 bases, with 15 bases left between them. The CDR3 region has the DNA TGTGCCAGCAGCTTAGGGGCACGATGGGGCGATGAGCAGTTCTTC. Translated: CASSLGARWGDEQFF.

The table lists this clone with a count of one. This sequence joins TRBV12-3 or TRBV12-4 and TRBJ2-7, with 7 nucleotides matching TRBD1. V was clipped by 5 bases and J by 2 bases; unmatched bases: 3. The CDR3 has 13 amino acids. CDR3 in DNA: TGTGCCAGCAGTACAGGGGCCCCCTACGAGCAGTACTTC. Translating gives CASSTGAPYEQYF.

The rearrangement uses TRBV20-1 and TRBJ2-3; the match to TRBD2 covers 12 bases. The V gene end was trimmed by 3 bases and the J gene end by 0 bases; junction bases not matched to a gene: 10. From germline, CDR1 is DFQATT and CDR2 SNEGSKA (reference sequence). The CDR3 spans 18 residues. Here the CDR3 DNA reads TGCAGTGCTAGTCTACTAGCGGGAGGCTCTCCTAGCACAGATACGCAGTATTTT. This sequence encodes CSASLLAGGSPSTDTQYF.

The chain combines TRBV7-2 with TRBJ2-7; tentative D call: TRBD2 (5 bases). V lost 0 bases, J lost 7 bases, and 7 bases lay in between. The germline V gene has CDR1 SGHTA and CDR2 FQGNSA. CDR3 length: 12 amino acids. The CDR3 coding sequence is TGTGCCAGCAGCTTAGCTCCGGGGGAGCAGTACTTC. Protein sequence: CASSLAPGEQYF.

This clone was observed once. This chain joins TRBV2 and TRBJ1-2; D possibly corresponds to TRBD1 (6 bases). The CDR3 covers 12 residues. Germline assignment: CDR1 SNHLY and CDR2 FYNNEI. V lost 8 bases and J lost 10, with 17 bases in between. The CDR3 loop is CASGRDRDIYTF. The CDR3 DNA reads as TGTGCCAGCGGACGGGACCGGGACATCTACACCTTC.

This clone has only one observation. The chain uses TRBV6-5 and TRBJ2-7; 9 bases fit TRBD2. Germline lookup yields CDR1 MNHEY and CDR2 SVGAGI. The J segment lost 6 bases and the V segment lost 7 bases, leaving 4 bases of the junction unmatched. The CDR3 length is 12 residues. The DNA of the CDR3 is TGTGCCAGCATCAAGACTAGCGGCGAGCAGTACTTC. It specifies CASIKTSGEQYF.

CDR3 amino acids: CASSQGEGSYEQYF. CDR3 bases: TGCGCCAGCAGCCAAGGTGAGGGTTCCTACGAGCAGTACTTC. The genes are TRBV4-3 and TRBJ2-7; D possibly corresponds to TRBD2 (5 bases). Between the trimmed V and J ends, which lost 1 base and 1 base, there was a span of 8 bases. Germline CDR1 is LGHNA and CDR2 is YSLEER. The CDR3 extends over 14 amino acids.

This clone came up a few times. The V gene is TRBV2, the J gene TRBJ2-5; D may be TRBD2 (6 bases). CDR1 SNHLY and CDR2 FYNNEI come from the germline V gene. This CDR3 is built from 14 residues. The V end lost 4 bases, the J end lost 4 bases, and 13 bases lay between the germline ends. CDR3 coding DNA: TGTGCCAGCAGTGCCAGATACGGGGGAGAGACCCAGTACTTC. This codes for CASSARYGGETQYF.